Listed below are T cell receptor beta chains from one sample, sequenced in a study of response to subunit inactivated influenza vaccine. TCRdb analysed the RT-PCR reads with MiXCR anew, one entry per CDR3 protein. Among around 520,000 distinct CDR3 sequences listed, about 25% were seen once. Sequencing used CD4+ T cells sorted from PBMCs, obtained 5 to 6 days after vaccination. These receptors originate from a middle-aged man who received an inactivated influenza vaccine. CDR3s leave out the opening cysteine and the closing phenylalanine or tryptophan. Fields, in order: CDR3 protein, J gene, clone size, V gene. Only part of the rows carry a size: once, few, many, or a class if the clone is expanded.

CDR3 protein: ASSLGAAYGYT; J gene: TRBJ1-2; clone size: few; V gene: TRBV12-3/TRBV12-4
CDR3 protein: ASSRDSLYTQY; J gene: TRBJ2-5; clone size: many; V gene: TRBV3-1
CDR3 protein: ASSLQTGGPYEQY; J gene: TRBJ2-7; clone size: NA; V gene: TRBV7-2
CDR3 protein: ASSPGATRSYEQY; J gene: TRBJ2-7; clone size: few; V gene: TRBV25-1
CDR3 protein: ASSLAGGPHEQF; J gene: TRBJ2-1; clone size: NA; V gene: TRBV7-9
CDR3 protein: ASSLGRGFQETQY; J gene: TRBJ2-5; clone size: NA; V gene: TRBV5-5
CDR3 protein: SARRTSGRDEQF; J gene: TRBJ2-1; clone size: NA; V gene: TRBV20-1
CDR3 protein: ASSLRMGETQY; J gene: TRBJ2-5; clone size: few; V gene: TRBV12-3/TRBV12-4
CDR3 protein: ASTRGPTDTQY; J gene: TRBJ2-3; clone size: NA; V gene: TRBV7-2
CDR3 protein: ARSTGPQETQY; J gene: TRBJ2-5; clone size: few; V gene: TRBV10-3
CDR3 protein: ASSLHSRGYT; J gene: TRBJ1-2; clone size: few; V gene: TRBV12-3/TRBV12-4
CDR3 protein: ASSGGARETQY; J gene: TRBJ2-5; clone size: NA; V gene: TRBV12-3/TRBV12-4
CDR3 protein: ASSSGTHGYT; J gene: TRBJ1-2; clone size: few; V gene: TRBV5-1
CDR3 protein: ASSYARRTGTSGGYNEQF; J gene: TRBJ2-1; clone size: once; V gene: TRBV6-2/TRBV6-3
CDR3 protein: SAGRDRGLYEQY; J gene: TRBJ2-7; clone size: few; V gene: TRBV20-1
CDR3 protein: ASSYGTSGVNEQY; J gene: TRBJ2-7; clone size: NA; V gene: TRBV6-2/TRBV6-3
CDR3 protein: ASSRGLAGTTQY; J gene: TRBJ2-5; clone size: many; V gene: TRBV6-2/TRBV6-3
CDR3 protein: ASSPGQGAIETQY; J gene: TRBJ2-5; clone size: NA; V gene: TRBV5-1
CDR3 protein: ASSEGRQGAHGANVLT; J gene: TRBJ2-6; clone size: NA; V gene: TRBV2
CDR3 protein: ASSLGRGATTDTQY; J gene: TRBJ2-3; clone size: NA; V gene: TRBV7-2
CDR3 protein: ASSPGTGKPYNEQF; J gene: TRBJ2-1; clone size: NA; V gene: TRBV28
CDR3 protein: ASSQEGQGAYEQY; J gene: TRBJ2-7; clone size: NA; V gene: TRBV4-3
CDR3 protein: ASSYTLSRDKAYNEQF; J gene: TRBJ2-1; clone size: NA; V gene: TRBV6-2/TRBV6-3
CDR3 protein: SARDRQGVVQPQH; J gene: TRBJ1-5; clone size: NA; V gene: TRBV20-1